This record concerns one T cell receptor beta chain sequence. These data come from a study of blood T cell repertoires in COVID-19. At the level of the study: Acute and convalescent COVID-19 samples came from the United States, Italy and Spain. Sources were T cells, B-cell-depleted T cells, or PBMCs; the material itself was cDNA or gDNA.

Original handling: Reference gene primer amplification gave estimated nucleated cell counts. The assay was immunoSEQ multiplex PCR, and TCRdb's table has in-frame clones only and misses some. Clonal size and the V and J genes are those of that table, whereas D and trimming came from the DNA. The sample consists of about 150,000 clones, around 73% of them appearing once. Material for sequencing was peripheral blood. The sequence came from a man in his sixties who had recovered from COVID-19.

DNA of the CDR3: TGTGCCAGCAGTGAATTCGGGGGAACCTACAATGAGCAGTTCTTC. It yields the protein CASSEFGGTYNEQFF. The chain combines TRBV6-1 with TRBJ2-1, with TRBD2 as a possible D gene (6 bases). Germline CDR1 is MNHNS and CDR2 is SASEGT. V was clipped by 2 bases and J by 2 bases, with 10 bases between them. This CDR3 is built from 15 residues.